The 4 T cell receptor beta chains reported below all come from one sample, sequenced in a study of blood T cell repertoires in COVID-19. Assay used: immunoSEQ multiplex PCR; TCRdb lists only in-frame clones, some missing. This table holds under 450,000 clones, approximately 89% found once. The sequencing sample was made of peripheral blood. Every receptor here comes from a woman in her thirties or forties with COVID-19, enrolled during active disease.

This rearrangement joins TRBV9 to TRBJ1-4; 7 bases line up with TRBD1. The CDR3 runs 17 residues. J gave up 8 bases and V 3 bases, and 16 bases lay outside the gene matches. The V gene's germline CDR1 is SGDLS and CDR2 YYNGEE. CDR3 DNA sequence: TGTGCCAGCAGCGCCCCGGACGGTAGGACAGGCAACGAAAAACTGTTTTTT. Translation gives CASSAPDGRTGNEKLFF.

This chain joins TRBV2 and TRBJ1-1; D not resolved. V was cut by 8 bases and J by 6 bases, with 19 bases left in between. Germline V gene data show CDR1 as SNHLY and CDR2 as FYNNEI. The CDR3 sequence is 14 residues long. DNA of the CDR3: TGTGCCAGCCGACTGGAACTCTCAGCCGCTGAAGCTTTCTTT. It encodes CASRLELSAAEAFF.

The chain couples TRBV7-2 to TRBJ1-6; 9 positions agree with TRBD1. The CDR3 has 17 amino acids. Unmatched junction bases numbered 11, after V lost 4 bases and J lost 7 bases. CDR1 and CDR2 (germline): SGHTA, FQGNSA. CDR3 sequence: CASSSPSTGGRNSPLHF. The CDR3 DNA sequence: TGTGCCAGCAGCTCACCGTCAACAGGGGGCCGGAATTCACCCCTCCACTTT.

The chain is built from TRBV10-3 and TRBJ2-1; D remains ambiguous. The CDR3 runs to 15 residues. From germline, CDR1 is ENHRY and CDR2 SYGVKD. V was clipped by 3 bases and J by 0 bases, with 9 bases between them. The CDR3 spells CAISEFLSSYNEQFF. CDR3 nucleotides: TGTGCCATCAGTGAATTTCTAAGCTCCTACAATGAGCAGTTCTTC.